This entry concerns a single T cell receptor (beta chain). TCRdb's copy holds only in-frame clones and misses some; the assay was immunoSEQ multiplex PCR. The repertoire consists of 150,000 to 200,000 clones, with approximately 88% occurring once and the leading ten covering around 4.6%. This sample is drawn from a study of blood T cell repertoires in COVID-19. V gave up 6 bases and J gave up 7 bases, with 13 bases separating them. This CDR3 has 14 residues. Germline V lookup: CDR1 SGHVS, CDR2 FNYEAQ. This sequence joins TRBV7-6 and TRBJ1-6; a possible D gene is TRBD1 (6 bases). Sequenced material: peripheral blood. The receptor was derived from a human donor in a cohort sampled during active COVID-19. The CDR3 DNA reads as TGTGCCAGCAGTCGTCTAACAGGGAATTCACCCCTCCACTTT. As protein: CASSRLTGNSPLHF.